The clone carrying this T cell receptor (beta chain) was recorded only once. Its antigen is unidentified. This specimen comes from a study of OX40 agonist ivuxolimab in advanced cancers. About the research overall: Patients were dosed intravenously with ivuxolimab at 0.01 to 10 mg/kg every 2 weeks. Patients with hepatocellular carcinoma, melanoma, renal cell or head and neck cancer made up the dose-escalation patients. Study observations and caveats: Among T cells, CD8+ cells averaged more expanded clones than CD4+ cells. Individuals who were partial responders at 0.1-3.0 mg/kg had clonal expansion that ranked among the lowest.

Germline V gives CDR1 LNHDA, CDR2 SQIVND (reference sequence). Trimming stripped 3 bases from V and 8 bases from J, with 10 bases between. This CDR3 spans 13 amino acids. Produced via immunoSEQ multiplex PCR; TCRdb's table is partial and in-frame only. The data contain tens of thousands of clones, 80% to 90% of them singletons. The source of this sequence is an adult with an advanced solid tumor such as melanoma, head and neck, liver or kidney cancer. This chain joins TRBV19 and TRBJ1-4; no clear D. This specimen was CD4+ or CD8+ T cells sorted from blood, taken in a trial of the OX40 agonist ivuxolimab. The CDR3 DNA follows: TGTGCCAGTAGTATTCTGGGGAACGAAAAACTGTTTTTT. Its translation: CASSILGNEKLFF.